Shown below are 25 T cell receptor beta chains from a single sample sequenced in a study of blood T cell dynamics during melanoma immunotherapy. Time point reported: pre-treatment baseline. Profiled with immunoSEQ multiplex PCR; TCRdb holds only in-frame clones, not every one. The sample holds about 12,000 clones; 70% to 85% are singletons and the top ten take roughly 9%. Specimen: blood, collected from a patient treated with checkpoint blockade. The receptors stem from a human donor with melanoma.

V usage is TRBV7-3 and J usage is TRBJ2-2; D not resolved. V lost 2 bases, J lost 4 bases, and 14 bases lay in between. Germline lookup yields CDR1 SGHTA and CDR2 FQGTGA. The CDR3 consists of 16 residues. CDR3 protein: CASSLSPTKVTGELFF. The CDR3 DNA reads TGTGCCAGCAGCTTATCTCCAACAAAAGTCACCGGGGAGCTGTTTTTT. Filled out from reference TRBV7-3 and TRBJ2-2, the complete variable domain reads GAGVSQTPSNKVTEKGKYVELRCDPISGHTALYWYRQSLGQGPEFLIYFQGTGAADDSGLPNDRFFAVRPEGSVSTLKIQRTERGDSAVYLCASSLSPTKVTGELFFGEGSRLTVL.

The chain couples TRBV6-5 to TRBJ1-2; D is undetermined. V was pared by 5 bases and J by 3 bases, with 10 bases between. CDR3 length: 13 amino acids. The germline V gene encodes CDR1 MNHEY and CDR2 SVGAGI. The DNA for the CDR3 is TGTGCCAGCAGTACGAGACGGGACTATGGCTACACCTTC. It is translated as CASSTRRDYGYTF.

The chain has TRBV6-4 and TRBJ1-1; possible D gene TRBD1, 5 bases. This CDR3 spans 15 amino acids. The V gene's germline CDR1 is MRHNA and CDR2 SNTAGT. V lost 7 bases to trimming and J lost 3 bases, with 18 bases between them. The CDR3 loop reads CASIESGGLDTEAFF. The CDR3, as DNA: TGTGCCAGCATAGAAAGTGGGGGATTGGACACTGAAGCTTTCTTT.

This chain joins TRBV27 and TRBJ1-2; D might be TRBD1 (6 bases). The germline V gene encodes CDR1 MNHEY and CDR2 SMNVEV (reference sequence). The CDR3 runs 14 residues. V was shortened by 3 bases and J by 2 bases, with 10 bases between the two germline ends. The CDR3 region is CASSFSGENYGYTF. The DNA for the CDR3 is TGTGCCAGCAGTTTTTCAGGGGAAAACTATGGCTACACCTTC.

The chain uses TRBV5-6 and TRBJ2-7, with D maybe TRBD2 (6 bases). The V gene lost 7 bases and the J gene lost 0 bases, with 17 bases spanning the gap. This CDR3 comprises 15 residues. Per germline, CDR1 SGHDT and CDR2 YYEEEE. The CDR3 sequence: CASGFFPTSSYEQYF. The CDR3 nucleotides are TGTGCCAGCGGATTCTTCCCGACTAGCTCCTACGAGCAGTACTTC.

This chain links TRBV6-6 with TRBJ1-2; 8 bases agree with TRBD1. V dropped 7 bases and J dropped 1; count of bases not matched to a gene: 5. There are 14 residues in the CDR3. Germline V CDR1 and CDR2: MNHNY, SVGAGI (reference sequence). The CDR3 sequence: CASIRDRINYGYTF. The CDR3 DNA sequence: TGTGCCAGCATCAGGGACAGGATTAACTATGGCTACACCTTC.

The chain's CDR3 is CAWDGDIQDNEQFF. For the CDR3, the DNA is TGTGCCTGGGATGGGGATATCCAAGACAATGAGCAGTTCTTC. V usage is TRBV30 and J usage is TRBJ2-1; D is unclear. The V gene lost 5 bases and the J gene lost 5 bases, with 16 bases spanning the gap. The CDR3 loop spans 14 amino acids. Germline CDR1 GTSNPN, CDR2 SVGIG (reference sequence).

This rearrangement joins TRBV11-2 to TRBJ1-2, with 9 nucleotides matching TRBD1. Trimming removed 1 base from V and 7 bases from J; junction bases left unmatched: 7. The CDR3 is 15 residues long. Germline CDR1 reads SGHAT; CDR2 reads FQNNGV. The CDR3 bases are TGTGCCAGCAGCTTAGTCGGGACAGGGAAGGGTGGCTACACCTTC. Translated, it gives CASSLVGTGKGGYTF.

The CDR3, as DNA: TGTGCCTGGAGTAGGAGGTACGAGCAGTACTTC. Its translation is CAWSRRYEQYF. This chain joins TRBV30 and TRBJ2-7; tentatively, D is TRBD2 (5 bases). Germline V gene sequence: CDR1 GTSNPN, CDR2 SVGIG (reference sequence). The CDR3 has 11 residues. V lost 2 bases and J 4 bases, leaving 6 bases between the germline ends.

The chain recombines TRBV28 with TRBJ2-2, with D possibly TRBD1 on 5 matching bases. The CDR3 totals 14 residues. V shed 6 bases and J shed 3 bases, with 11 bases lying between them. The germline CDR1 and CDR2 sequences are MDHEN and SYDVKM. In DNA, the CDR3 is TGTGCCAGCAGAAGGACATCTGACACCGGGGAGCTGTTTTTT. Translating it yields CASRRTSDTGELFF.

The rearrangement uses TRBV6-1 and TRBJ1-3; TRBD1 agrees at 7 bases. V lost 3 bases, J lost 3 bases, and 8 bases stayed unmatched. Germline CDR1 reads MNHNS; CDR2 reads SASEGT. This CDR3 region has 16 residues. The CDR3 is CASSDLRQGGGNTIYF. The CDR3 nucleotides read TGTGCCAGCAGTGATTTACGACAGGGTGGTGGAAACACCATATATTTT.

The rearrangement links TRBV14 to TRBJ1-4; no firm D call. The CDR3 totals 14 residues. The V end lost 2 bases, the J end lost 7 bases, and 11 bases lay between the germline ends. Germline V CDR1 and CDR2: SGHDN, FVKESK. The DNA for the CDR3 is TGTGCCAGCAGCCAATCCTCGGGATTTGAAAAACTGTTTTTT. Amino acid sequence: CASSQSSGFEKLFF.

The V call is TRBV5-6, the J call TRBJ2-1, with D possibly matching TRBD2 (6 bases). The CDR3 covers 15 residues. Germline V gene data show CDR1 as SGHDT and CDR2 as YYEEEE. Trimming stripped 6 bases from V and 2 bases from J, with 15 bases between. The CDR3 DNA follows: TGTGCCAGCATGCGGTCGGGGGTCACCTACAATGAGCAGTTCTTC. This encodes CASMRSGVTYNEQFF.

This clone appeared once. The chain is built from TRBV4-1 and TRBJ1-6; D call uncertain. Deletions cut 3 bases from V and 8 bases from J, with 2 bases between. The CDR3 covers 11 residues. The germline CDR1 and CDR2 sequences are MGHRA and YSYEKL. The DNA for the CDR3 is TGCGCCAGCAGCCAGTATTCACCCCTCCACTTT. Translation: CASSQYSPLHF.

This clone has just a few counts. The chain links TRBV6-5 to TRBJ2-7, with D uncertain. Germline V CDR1 and CDR2: MNHEY, SVGAGI. This CDR3 region has 12 residues. V was trimmed by 6 bases and J by 2 bases, leaving 8 bases between them. In DNA, the CDR3 is TGTGCCAGCAGGCCGACTCCCTACGAGCAGTACTTC. Its translation: CASRPTPYEQYF.

This clone appeared a few times. The chain joins TRBV6-5 to TRBJ1-1, with no clear D. Per germline, CDR1 MNHEY and CDR2 SVGAGI. Trimming shortened V by 7 bases and J by 0 bases, and 3 bases separated the two germline ends. The CDR3 length is 11 residues. In DNA, the CDR3 is TGTGCCAGCAAGGTGAACACTGAAGCTTTCTTT. This gives the protein CASKVNTEAFF.

This clone was seen only a few times. The chain has TRBV19 and TRBJ2-3; D possibly corresponds to TRBD2 (6 bases). CDR3 size: 15 residues. Germline V gene lookup returns CDR1 LNHDA and CDR2 SQIVND (reference sequence). The V gene lost 7 bases and the J gene lost 1 base, with 15 bases spanning the gap. The CDR3 nucleotides read TGTGCCAGTAAGGGACTCGAGCGGGGCACAGATACGCAGTATTTT. Translating it yields CASKGLERGTDTQYF.

The chain carries TRBV6-5 and TRBJ2-6, with a possible D match to TRBD1 (5 bases). CDR3 length: 16 residues. From germline, CDR1 is MNHEY and CDR2 SVGAGI. The V end lost 4 bases, the J end lost 4 bases, and 14 bases lay between the germline ends. This chain's CDR3 is CASSFRTSVGANVLTF. CDR3 nucleotide sequence: TGTGCCAGCAGTTTCAGGACAAGCGTCGGGGCCAACGTCCTGACTTTC.

The chain recombines TRBV9 with TRBJ2-1; maybe TRBD2 (6 bases). There are 15 residues in the CDR3. Germline V lookup: CDR1 SGDLS, CDR2 YYNGEE. Trimming left V 0 bases short and J 8 bases short, with 15 bases between. The chain's CDR3 is CASSVGDSTSDEQFF. The CDR3 nucleotides read TGTGCCAGCAGCGTAGGGGACTCCACTTCCGATGAGCAGTTCTTC.

V usage is TRBV28 and J usage is TRBJ2-3, with 8 bases matching TRBD1. Unmatched junction bases numbered 9, after V lost 5 bases and J lost 2 bases. This CDR3 region has 16 residues. Germline V gene lookup returns CDR1 MDHEN and CDR2 SYDVKM. In DNA form, the CDR3 reads TGTGCCAGCAGTGGCTCCGGGACAGGACTCACAGATACGCAGTATTTT. This translates into CASSGSGTGLTDTQYF.

Comments on this clone: A junction end diverges from the germline sequence, so it may reflect a read error. This chain connects TRBV11-2 to TRBJ2-7; D not certain. The CDR3 spans 12 residues. Germline loops: CDR1 SGHAT, CDR2 FQNNGV. The DNA for the CDR3 is TGTGCCAGCAGCCTAGAAGATTACGAGCAGTACTTC. Its translation: CASSLEDYEQYF.

This chain connects TRBV7-8 to TRBJ2-7; 8 nucleotides align to TRBD1. The V gene end was trimmed by 3 bases and the J gene end by 5 bases; junction bases not matched to a gene: 3. The CDR3 runs 13 residues. Per the germline V gene, CDR1 is SGHVS and CDR2 is FQNEAQ. CDR3 residues: CASSFRGLDEQYF. The CDR3 DNA follows: TGTGCCAGCAGCTTCAGGGGGCTCGACGAGCAGTACTTC.

This rearrangement joins TRBV10-3 to TRBJ2-2; 8 nucleotides align to TRBD1. CDR1 and CDR2 (germline): ENHRY, SYGVKD. With V trimmed by 2 bases and J by 6 bases, 8 bases remained unmatched. This CDR3 spans 16 amino acids. The CDR3 region is CAISEERQGKAGELFF. DNA for the CDR3: TGTGCCATCAGTGAGGAGCGACAGGGGAAAGCCGGGGAGCTGTTTTTT.

V is TRBV7-2 and J is TRBJ2-7, with D perhaps TRBD1 (5 bases). Trimming shortened V by 5 bases and J by 0 bases, and 14 bases separated the two germline ends. Germline V CDR1 and CDR2: SGHTA, FQGNSA. The CDR3 length is 15 residues. CDR3 sequence: CASSERGVSSYEQYF. In DNA, the CDR3 is TGTGCCAGCAGCGAAAGGGGTGTTAGCTCCTACGAGCAGTACTTC.

J is TRBJ1-3 and V is TRBV7-9, with a possible D match to TRBD1 (6 bases). Germline CDR1 and CDR2: SEHNR and FQNEAQ (reference sequence). Trimming took off 3 bases at V and 6 bases at J, with 15 bases between the two ends. This CDR3 spans 15 amino acids. The CDR3 loop is CASSFPGGTQNTIYF. As DNA, the CDR3 is TGTGCCAGCAGCTTCCCGGGGGGCACACAAAACACCATATATTTT.